Presented here are 7 T cell receptor beta chains from one specimen sequenced in a study of control samples from healthy donors and cancer patients. The data were produced by immunoSEQ multiplex PCR, yet TCRdb's version contains in-frame clones alone and is incomplete. The sample includes roughly 130,000 clones, just over 90% of them seen just once. The sample comprised PBMCs. The receptors here all came from a middle-aged man with head and neck cancer.

This clone was detected only once. In DNA, the CDR3 is TGTGCCATCAGTGAATGGGAGGGGGAGACCCAGTACTTC. It is translated as CAISEWEGETQYF. The chain uses TRBV10-3 and TRBJ2-5; 7 bases are a match to TRBD2. Germline CDR1 is ENHRY and CDR2 is SYGVKD. V shed 3 bases and J 5 bases; nucleotides not matched to a gene: 3. The CDR3 totals 13 residues.

V and J are TRBV7-9 and TRBJ2-3; the match to TRBD2 covers 8 bases. The V gene's germline CDR1 is SEHNR and CDR2 FQNEAQ (reference sequence). The junction had 9 bases not matched to a gene; V was cut back by 1 base and J by 6 bases. The CDR3 runs 16 residues. The CDR3 spells CASSLGALGGGDTQYF. The CDR3 region has the DNA TGTGCCAGCAGCTTAGGGGCACTTGGCGGGGGGGATACGCAGTATTTT.

The gene calls are TRBV6-2 or TRBV6-3 and TRBJ2-5; maybe TRBD1 (5 bases). The germline gives CDR1 MNHEY, CDR2 SVGEGT. The CDR3 spans 16 residues. The germline V and J ends were trimmed by 0 bases and 4 bases, with 15 bases remaining between them. CDR3 region: CASSYSWQGMGETQYF. CDR3 nucleotide sequence: TGTGCCAGCAGTTACTCGTGGCAGGGAATGGGAGAGACCCAGTACTTC.

CDR3 protein: CASSYRSGGDYGYTF. The CDR3 coding sequence is TGTGCCAGCAGTTATCGGTCAGGGGGAGACTATGGCTACACCTTC. The chain recombines TRBV6-5 with TRBJ1-2; TRBD1 matches 7 bases. Germline CDR1 and CDR2: MNHEY and SVGAGI. The V segment lost 3 bases and the J segment 3 bases; nucleotides outside the gene matches: 7. This CDR3 spans 15 amino acids.

The genes are TRBV29-1 and TRBJ2-5; 8 positions agree with TRBD2. Germline V lookup: CDR1 SQVTM, CDR2 ANQGSEA. V lost 3 bases, J lost 5 bases, and 8 bases stayed unmatched. The CDR3 is 14 amino acids. The chain's CDR3 is CSVDLAGGMETQYF. CDR3 nucleotide sequence: TGCAGCGTTGATCTCGCGGGGGGTATGGAGACCCAGTACTTC.

This chain links TRBV3-1 (or the pseudogene TRBV3-2) with TRBJ1-6; tentative D call: TRBD1 (5 bases). Germline lookup yields CDR1 LGHDT and CDR2 YNNKEL (reference sequence). Deletions cut 0 bases from V and 7 bases from J, with 10 bases between. The CDR3 loop spans 15 amino acids. The CDR3 loop is CASSQETGYNSPLHF. The CDR3 coding sequence is TGTGCCAGCAGCCAAGAAACAGGCTACAATTCACCCCTCCACTTT.

J is TRBJ2-4 and V is TRBV6-2 or TRBV6-3; 8 bases map to TRBD1. The CDR3 contains 15 residues. Germline assignment: CDR1 MNHEY and CDR2 SVGEGT. V lost 4 bases and J lost 7; bases outside the gene matches: 9. As DNA, the CDR3 is TGTGCCAGCAGTTCTTCCTTGGACAGGGCTAACATTCAGTACTTC. It translates to CASSSSLDRANIQYF.